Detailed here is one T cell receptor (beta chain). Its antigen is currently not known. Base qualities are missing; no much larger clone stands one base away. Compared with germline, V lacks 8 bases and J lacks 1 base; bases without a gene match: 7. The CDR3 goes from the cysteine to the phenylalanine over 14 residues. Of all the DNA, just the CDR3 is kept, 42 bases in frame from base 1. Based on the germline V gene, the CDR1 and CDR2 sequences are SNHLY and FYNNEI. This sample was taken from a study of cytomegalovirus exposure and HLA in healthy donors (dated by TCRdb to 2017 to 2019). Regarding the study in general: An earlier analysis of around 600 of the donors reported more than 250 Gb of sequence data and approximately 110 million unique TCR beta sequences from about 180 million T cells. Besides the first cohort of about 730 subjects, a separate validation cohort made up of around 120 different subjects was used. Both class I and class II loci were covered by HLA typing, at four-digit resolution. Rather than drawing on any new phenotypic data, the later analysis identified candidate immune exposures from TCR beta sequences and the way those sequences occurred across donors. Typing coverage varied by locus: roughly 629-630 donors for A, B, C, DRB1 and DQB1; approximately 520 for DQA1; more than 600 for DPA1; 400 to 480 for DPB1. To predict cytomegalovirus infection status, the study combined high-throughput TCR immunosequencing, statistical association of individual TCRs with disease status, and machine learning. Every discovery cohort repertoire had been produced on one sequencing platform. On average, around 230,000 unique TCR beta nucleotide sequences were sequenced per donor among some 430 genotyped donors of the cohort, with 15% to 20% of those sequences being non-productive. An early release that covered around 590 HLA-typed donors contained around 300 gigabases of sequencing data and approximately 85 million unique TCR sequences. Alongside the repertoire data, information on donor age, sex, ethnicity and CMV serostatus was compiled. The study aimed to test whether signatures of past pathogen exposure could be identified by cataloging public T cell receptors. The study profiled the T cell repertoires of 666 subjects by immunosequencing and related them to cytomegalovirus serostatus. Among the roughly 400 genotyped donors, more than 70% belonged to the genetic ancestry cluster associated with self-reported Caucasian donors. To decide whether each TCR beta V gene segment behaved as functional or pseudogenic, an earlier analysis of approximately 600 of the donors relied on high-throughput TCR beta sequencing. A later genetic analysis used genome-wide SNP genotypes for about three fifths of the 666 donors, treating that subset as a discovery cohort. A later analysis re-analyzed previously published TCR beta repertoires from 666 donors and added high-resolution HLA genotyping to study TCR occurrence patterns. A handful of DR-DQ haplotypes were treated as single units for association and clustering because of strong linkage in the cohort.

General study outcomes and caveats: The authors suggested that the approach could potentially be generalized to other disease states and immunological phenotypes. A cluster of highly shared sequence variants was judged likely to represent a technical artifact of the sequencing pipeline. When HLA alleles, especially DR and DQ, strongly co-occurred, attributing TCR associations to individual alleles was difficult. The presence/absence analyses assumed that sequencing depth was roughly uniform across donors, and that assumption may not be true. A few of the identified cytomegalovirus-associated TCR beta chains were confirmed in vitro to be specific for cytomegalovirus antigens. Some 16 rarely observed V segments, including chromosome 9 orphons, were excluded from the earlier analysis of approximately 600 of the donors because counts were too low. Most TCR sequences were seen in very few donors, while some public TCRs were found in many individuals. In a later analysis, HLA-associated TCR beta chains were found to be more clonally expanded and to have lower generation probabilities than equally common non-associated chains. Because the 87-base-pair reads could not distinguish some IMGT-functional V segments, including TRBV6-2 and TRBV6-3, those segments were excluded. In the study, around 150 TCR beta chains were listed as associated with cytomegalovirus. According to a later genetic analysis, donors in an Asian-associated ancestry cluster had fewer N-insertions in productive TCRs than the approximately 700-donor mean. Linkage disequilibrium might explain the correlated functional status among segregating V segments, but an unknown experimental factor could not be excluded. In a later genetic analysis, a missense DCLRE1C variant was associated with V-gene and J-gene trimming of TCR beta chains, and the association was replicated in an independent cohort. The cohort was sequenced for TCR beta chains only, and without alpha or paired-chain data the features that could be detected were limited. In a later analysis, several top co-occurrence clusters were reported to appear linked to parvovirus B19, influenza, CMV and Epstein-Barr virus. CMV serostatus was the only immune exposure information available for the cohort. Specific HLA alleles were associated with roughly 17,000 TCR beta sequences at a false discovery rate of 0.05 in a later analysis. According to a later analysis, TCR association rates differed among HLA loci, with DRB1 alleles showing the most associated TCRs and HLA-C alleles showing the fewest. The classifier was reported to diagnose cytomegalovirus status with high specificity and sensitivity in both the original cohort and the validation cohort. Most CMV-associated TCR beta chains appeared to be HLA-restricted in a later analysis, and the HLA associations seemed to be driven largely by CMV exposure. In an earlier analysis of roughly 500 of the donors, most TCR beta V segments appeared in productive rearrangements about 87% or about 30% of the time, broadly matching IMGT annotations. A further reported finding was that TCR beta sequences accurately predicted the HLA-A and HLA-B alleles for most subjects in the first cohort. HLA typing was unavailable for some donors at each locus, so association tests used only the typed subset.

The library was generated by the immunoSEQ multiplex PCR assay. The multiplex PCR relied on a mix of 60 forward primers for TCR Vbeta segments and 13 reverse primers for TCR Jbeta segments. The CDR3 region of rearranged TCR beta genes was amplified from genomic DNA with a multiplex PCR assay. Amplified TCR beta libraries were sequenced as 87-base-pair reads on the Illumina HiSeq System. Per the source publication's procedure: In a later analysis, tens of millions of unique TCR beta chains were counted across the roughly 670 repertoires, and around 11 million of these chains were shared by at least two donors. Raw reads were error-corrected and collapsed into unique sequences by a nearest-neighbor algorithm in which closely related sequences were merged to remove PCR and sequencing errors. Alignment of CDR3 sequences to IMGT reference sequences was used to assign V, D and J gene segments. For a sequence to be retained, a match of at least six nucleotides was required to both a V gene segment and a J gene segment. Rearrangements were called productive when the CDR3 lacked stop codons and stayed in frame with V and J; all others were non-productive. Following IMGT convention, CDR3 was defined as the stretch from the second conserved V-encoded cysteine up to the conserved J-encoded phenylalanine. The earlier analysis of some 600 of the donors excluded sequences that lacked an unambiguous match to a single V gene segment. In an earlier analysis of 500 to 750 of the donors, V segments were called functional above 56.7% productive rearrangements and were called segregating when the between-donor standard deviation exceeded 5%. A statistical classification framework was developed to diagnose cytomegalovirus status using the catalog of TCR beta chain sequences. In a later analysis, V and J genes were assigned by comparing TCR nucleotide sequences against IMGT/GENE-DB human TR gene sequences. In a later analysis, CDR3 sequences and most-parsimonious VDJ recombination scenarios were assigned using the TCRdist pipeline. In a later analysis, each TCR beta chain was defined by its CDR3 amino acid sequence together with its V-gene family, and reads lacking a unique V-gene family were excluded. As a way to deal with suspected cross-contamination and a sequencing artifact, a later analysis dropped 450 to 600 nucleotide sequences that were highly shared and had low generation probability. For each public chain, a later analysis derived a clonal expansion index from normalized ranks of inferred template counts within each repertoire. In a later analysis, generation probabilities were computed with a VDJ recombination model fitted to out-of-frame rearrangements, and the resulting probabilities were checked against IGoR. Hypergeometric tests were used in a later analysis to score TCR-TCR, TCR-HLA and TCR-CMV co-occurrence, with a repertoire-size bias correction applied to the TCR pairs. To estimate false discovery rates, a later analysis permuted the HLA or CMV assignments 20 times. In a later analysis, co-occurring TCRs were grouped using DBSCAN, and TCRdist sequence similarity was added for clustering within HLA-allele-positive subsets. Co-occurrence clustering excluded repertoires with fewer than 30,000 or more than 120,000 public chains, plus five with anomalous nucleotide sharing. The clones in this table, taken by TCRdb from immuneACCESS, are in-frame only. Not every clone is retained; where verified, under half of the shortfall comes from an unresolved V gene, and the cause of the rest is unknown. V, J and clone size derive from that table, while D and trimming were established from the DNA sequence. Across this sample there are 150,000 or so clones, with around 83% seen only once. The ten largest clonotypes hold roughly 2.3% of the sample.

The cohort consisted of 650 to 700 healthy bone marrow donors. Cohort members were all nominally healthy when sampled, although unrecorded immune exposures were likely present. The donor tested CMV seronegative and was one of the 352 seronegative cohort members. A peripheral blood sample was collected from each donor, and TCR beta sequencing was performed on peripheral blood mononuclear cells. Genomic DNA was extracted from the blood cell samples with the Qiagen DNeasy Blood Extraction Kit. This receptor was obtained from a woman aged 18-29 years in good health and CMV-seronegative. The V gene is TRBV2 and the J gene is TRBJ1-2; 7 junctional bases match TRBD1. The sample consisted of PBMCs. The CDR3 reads CASARDSNNYGYTF. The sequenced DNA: TGTGCCAGCGCCCGGGACAGCAATAACTATGGCTACACCTTC.